This T cell receptor beta chain emerged from a study of cytomegalovirus exposure and HLA in healthy donors. Study findings and constraints: Testing in vitro showed a few CMV-associated chains specific for CMV antigens. Reports showed the classifier diagnosing cytomegalovirus status with high specificity and sensitivity.

This clone came up once. The antigen is unknown. CDR1 and CDR2 from the germline V gene are MDHEN and SYDVKM. Trimming cost V 7 bases and J 1 base, with 10 bases left between them. The CDR3 extends over 13 amino acids. The table came from immunoSEQ multiplex PCR; TCRdb's copy has only in-frame clones and leaves some out. The data hold more than 65,000 clones, with approximately 96% observed a single time. The sample taken for sequencing was PBMCs. This clonotype was obtained from a young woman in good health and CMV-seronegative. The V call is TRBV28, the J call TRBJ1-1, with D possibly being TRBD1 (6 bases). DNA of the CDR3: TGTGCCAGCACCTTGACAGGGAACACTGAAGCTTTCTTT. Translation gives CASTLTGNTEAFF.